This TCR beta chain was retrieved from a study of T cell responses to AZD1222 COVID-19 vaccine. With regard to this clone: Its antigen is currently unknown.

General study results and limits: Nearly half of spike-specific TCRs reportedly target variant regions that are unmutated in the B.1.351 and B.1.1.7 variants. It should be noted that donors were predominantly white British and more often female, and clonal diversity was possibly underestimated.

CDR1 MGHRA and CDR2 YSYEKL come from the germline V gene. The CDR3 runs to 14 residues. Trimming cost V 6 bases and J 8 bases, with 16 bases left between them. This table comes from immunoSEQ multiplex PCR, and its TCRdb copy is limited to in-frame clones, with some not included. The repertoire holds 95,000 to 150,000 clones, with just over 90% as singletons. The chain couples TRBV4-1 to TRBJ1-4; D is possibly TRBD1 (5 bases). Sequenced here: peripheral blood, sampled 28 days after the second AZD1222 dose. This TCR was sampled from an adult who received the AZD1222 COVID-19 vaccine. CDR3 coding DNA: TGCGCCAGCAGTCCTCAGGGAGGGAAAGAAAAACTGTTTTTT. Translation: CASSPQGGKEKLFF.